A selection of T cell receptor beta chains follows, all from one sample in a study of blood T cells in healthy people across ages. In TCRdb, the 5' RACE reads were re-called with MiXCR into one record per CDR3 protein. This table has hundreds of thousands of distinct CDR3 sequences, just over 55% appearing once. Sequencing was performed on blood. Receptor source: a man aged 40-55 years in good health. CDR3s include the opening cysteine and the closing phenylalanine or tryptophan. Fields, in order: J gene, D gene, clone size, V gene, CDR3 protein, CDR3 DNA. D genes are given only for firm matches. Size is stated for part of the rows, as once, few or many counts, or as a class when the clone is expanded.

TRBJ2-1 | . | . | TRBV5-1 | CASSVGGTNEQFF | TGCGCCAGCAGCGTGGGTGGTACCAATGAGCAGTTCTTC
TRBJ2-5 | . | . | TRBV10-3 | CASLGGETQYF | TGTGCCTCTCTAGGAGGAGAGACCCAGTACTTC
TRBJ2-5 | TRBD2 | few | TRBV5-5 | CASSGREGPFGETQYF | TGTGCCAGCAGCGGGAGGGAAGGACCTTTTGGGGAGACCCAGTACTTC
TRBJ2-7 | . | . | TRBV28 | CASNFPPGALTHSYEQYF | TGTGCCAGCAATTTTCCCCCGGGGGCGCTTACACACTCCTACGAGCAGTACTTC
TRBJ2-7 | . | . | TRBV7-2 | CASSLARKQYF | TGTGCCAGCAGCTTAGCGCGGAAGCAGTACTTC
TRBJ2-4 | TRBD2 | . | TRBV12-5 | CASGLVLGLAGGPGKNIQYF | TGTGCTAGTGGTTTGGTACTGGGACTAGCGGGAGGGCCGGGCAAAAACATTCAGTACTTC
TRBJ1-4 | . | once | TRBV28 | CASRVSLAGRNEKLFF | TGTGCCAGCAGAGTGAGTCTAGCGGGGAGGAATGAAAAACTGTTTTTT
TRBJ2-3 | . | few | TRBV7-2 | CASSLGTDTDTQYF | TGTGCCAGCAGCTTAGGGACAGACACAGATACGCAGTATTTT
TRBJ2-7 | TRBD2 | . | TRBV12-3/TRBV12-4 | CASSSGLAGWGEQYF | TGTGCCAGCAGTTCGGGACTAGCGGGGTGGGGCGAGCAGTACTTC
TRBJ2-7 | . | . | TRBV20-1 | CSARQGLNSYEQYF | TGCAGTGCTAGACAGGGGCTCAACTCCTACGAGCAGTACTTC
TRBJ1-1 | . | . | TRBV6-2/TRBV6-3 | CASVPTGNTEAFF | TGTGCCAGCGTACCCACAGGGAACACTGAAGCTTTCTTT
TRBJ2-3 | . | . | TRBV6-5 | CASSFTRGPDTQYF | TGTGCCAGCAGTTTTACCCGTGGCCCAGATACGCAGTATTTT
TRBJ2-3 | TRBD2 | . | TRBV7-2 | CASSPSLAGGVTDTQYF | TGTGCCAGCAGCCCTTCCTTAGCGGGAGGGGTCACAGATACGCAGTATTTT
TRBJ2-7 | TRBD2 | few | TRBV10-3 | CAISDGGRASYEQYF | TGTGCCATCAGTGATGGCGGGAGGGCTTCCTACGAGCAGTACTTC
TRBJ1-6 | . | . | TRBV6-1 | CASSNLWPSQRCSYNSPLHF | TGTGCCAGCAGTAATCTGTGGCCATCCCAGAGGTGCTCCTATAATTCACCCCTCCACTTT
TRBJ2-1 | . | few | TRBV7-2 | CASRQDSTPEQFF | TGTGCCAGCAGACAAGACAGCACCCCTGAGCAGTTCTTC
TRBJ2-1 | TRBD2 | . | TRBV6-5 | CASARSGLAPFF | TGTGCCAGCGCTCGAAGCGGACTAGCCCCGTTCTTC
TRBJ2-1 | TRBD2 | . | TRBV20-1 | CSATTGLAGYNEQFF | TGCAGTGCTACAACGGGACTAGCGGGATACAATGAGCAGTTCTTC
TRBJ2-7 | TRBD2 | . | TRBV29-1 | CSVEILAGYEQYF | TGCAGCGTTGAAATACTAGCGGGCTACGAGCAGTACTTC
TRBJ2-1 | . | once | TRBV10-3 | CAISISRGSRTNEQFF | TGTGCCATCAGTATAAGTCGAGGATCACGCACCAATGAGCAGTTCTTC
TRBJ2-1 | TRBD2 | . | TRBV10-3 | CAISESTSGSNNEQFF | TGTGCCATCAGTGAGTCGACTAGCGGGAGTAACAATGAGCAGTTCTTC
TRBJ2-7 | . | . | TRBV7-9 | CASSRNPGHYEQYF | TGTGCCAGCAGCCGAAATCCGGGACACTACGAGCAGTACTTC
TRBJ2-1 | TRBD2 | few | TRBV29-1 | CSVGSAGGPHEQFF | TGCAGCGTAGGATCAGCGGGAGGGCCCCATGAGCAGTTCTTC
TRBJ1-2 | . | . | TRBV12-3/TRBV12-4 | CASSLQAQDYGYTF | TGTGCCAGCAGTTTACAGGCCCAAGACTATGGCTACACCTTC
TRBJ2-7 | TRBD1 | . | TRBV28 | CASRTRTGDSSYEQYF | TGTGCCAGCAGAACTCGGACAGGCGACAGCTCCTACGAGCAGTACTTC
TRBJ2-1 | TRBD2 | . | TRBV15 | CATSRDSGTSGYNEQFF | TGTGCCACCAGCAGAGATTCCGGGACTAGCGGGTACAATGAGCAGTTCTTC
TRBJ2-1 | TRBD1 | once | TRBV7-6 | CASSPARTGGYNEQFF | TGTGCCAGCAGCCCAGCTCGGACAGGGGGTTACAATGAGCAGTTCTTC
TRBJ2-3 | TRBD2 | . | TRBV27 | CASSPRTSGRLGSRDTQYF | TGTGCCAGCAGTCCGAGGACTAGCGGGAGGCTAGGCTCTAGGGATACGCAGTATTTT
TRBJ1-5 | TRBD1 | . | TRBV20-1 | CSARIPRTGRTQPQHF | TGCAGTGCTAGAATTCCAAGGACAGGGAGGACCCAGCCCCAGCATTTT
TRBJ2-5 | . | few | TRBV11-2 | CASSLDSPYVLNQETQYF | TGTGCCAGCAGCTTAGATTCGCCGTACGTACTCAACCAAGAGACCCAGTACTTC
TRBJ2-6 | . | . | TRBV25-1 | CASSVGVSGANVLTF | TGTGCCAGCAGTGTGGGTGTCTCTGGGGCCAACGTCCTGACTTTC
TRBJ2-1 | TRBD1 | few | TRBV28 | CASSYPGQAHNEQFF | TGTGCCAGCAGTTACCCGGGACAGGCCCACAATGAGCAGTTCTTC
TRBJ2-1 | TRBD1 | . | TRBV7-3 | CASSSLRQGVMAEQFF | TGTGCCAGCAGCTCCCTTAGACAGGGCGTAATGGCTGAGCAGTTCTTC
TRBJ2-3 | . | few | TRBV9 | CASSVALGSTDTQYF | TGTGCCAGCAGCGTAGCGCTGGGTAGCACAGATACGCAGTATTTT
TRBJ2-5 | . | few | TRBV5-1 | CASSFPPPSEQYF | TGCGCCAGCAGCTTCCCTCCCCCATCGGAGCAGTACTTC
TRBJ2-1 | . | . | TRBV7-8 | CASSLQGGPFYREQFF | TGTGCCAGCAGCTTGCAGGGGGGTCCCTTCTACAGGGAGCAGTTCTTC
TRBJ2-5 | . | . | TRBV15 | CATSRDLGEQETQYF | TGTGCCACCAGCAGAGATCTCGGGGAACAAGAGACCCAGTACTTC
TRBJ1-1 | . | few | TRBV9 | CASSVAGHSNTEAFF | TGTGCCAGCAGCGTGGCAGGACACTCGAACACTGAAGCTTTCTTT
TRBJ2-7 | . | . | TRBV29-1 | CSVRFGVPRINEQYF | TGCAGCGTCCGATTTGGGGTTCCCAGAATCAATGAGCAGTACTTC
TRBJ1-2 | . | . | TRBV7-9 | CASSCGSADGYTF | TGTGCCAGCAGCTGTGGTTCCGCGGATGGCTACACCTTC
TRBJ2-5 | TRBD1 | . | TRBV6-5 | CASSYGDRGGETQYF | TGTGCCAGCAGTTACGGGGACAGGGGCGGCGAGACCCAGTACTTC
TRBJ2-7 | . | . | TRBV20-1 | CSARDVGGQYEQYF | TGCAGTGCTAGAGATGTTGGAGGTCAATACGAGCAGTACTTC
TRBJ1-1 | . | . | TRBV27 | CASSYRTPVGEAFF | TGTGCCAGCAGTTATCGGACCCCAGTGGGTGAAGCTTTCTTT
TRBJ2-7 | . | . | TRBV4-1 | CVSSQVDRSSYEQYF | TGCGTCAGCAGCCAAGTAGACAGGAGCTCCTACGAGCAGTACTTC
TRBJ2-6 | . | . | TRBV20-1 | CSARDLPSGANVLTF | TGCAGTGCTAGAGATCTTCCGTCTGGGGCCAACGTCCTGACTTTC
TRBJ2-5 | . | . | TRBV20-1 | CSAPPGGYQETQYF | TGCAGTGCACCCCCCGGAGGGTACCAAGAGACCCAGTACTTC
TRBJ2-7 | . | . | TRBV20-1 | CSGLFDGQLEQQYF | TGCAGTGGTCTCTTTGATGGACAGCTTGAGCAGCAGTACTTC
TRBJ2-6 | . | . | TRBV7-9 | CASSSTMGRDSGANVLTF | TGTGCCAGCAGTTCAACCATGGGACGGGACTCTGGGGCCAACGTCCTGACTTTC